The T cell receptor beta chain described here comes from a study of cytomegalovirus exposure and HLA in healthy donors. Everyone who donated was a healthy bone marrow donor. In this sample, this clone turned up once. With 60 Vbeta and 13 Jbeta primers, the PCR was carried out. Sequenced by immunoSEQ multiplex PCR; TCRdb stores in-frame clones only, minus some. The sample includes about 130,000 clones, roughly 62% of them seen just once. The sequence was collected from a man aged 25-40 years in good health and CMV-seropositive. Material for sequencing was PBMCs.

Written as DNA, the CDR3 is TGTGCCAGCAGTTACTCACACGAGGAGACTGAAGCTTTCTTT. Translation: CASSYSHEETEAFF. The chain combines TRBV6-7 with TRBJ1-1; D unresolved. TRBV6-7 is noted as an ORF with a role that remains uncertain. The germline V and J ends were trimmed by 0 bases and 5 bases, with 10 bases remaining between them. The CDR3 covers 14 residues.